This TCR beta chain was obtained from a study of shared clonotypes between healthy human individuals. Notes on the study in general: Sampling covered nothing but blood. Tissue TCR repertoires likely differ from those found in blood.

The material for each subset, its genomic DNA, was split evenly across several immunoSEQ plates. TCRdb's copy holds only in-frame clones and misses some; the assay was immunoSEQ multiplex PCR. The table lists millions of clones, under 95% of them singletons, with approximately 1.7% in the top ten. This CDR3 is built from 17 residues. The V end was cut by 2 bases, the J end by 4 bases, with 19 bases between. Per the germline V gene, CDR1 is SGDLS and CDR2 is YYNGEE. To note about this clone: Its specificity is unknown.

Naive CD8 cells lacked CD45RO and underwent positive selection for CCR7, leaving out terminally differentiated effector memory CD45RA+ cells. Caucasian adults residing in Nashville, Tennessee made up all the donors. Sequencing was done on a sample of naive CD8+ T cells from PBMCs. This clonotype originated in a man aged 18-30 years in good health. Some clones in this sample may be carry-over from other donors' samples. The chain is built from TRBV9 and TRBJ2-1, with a possible D match to TRBD2 (5 bases). CDR3 bases: TGTGCCAGCAGCGTTACCGGGATCCAATTCCTGTACAATGAGCAGTTCTTC. Its translation is CASSVTGIQFLYNEQFF.